This T cell receptor (beta chain) emerged from a study of T cell responses to AZD1222 COVID-19 vaccine. TCRdb keeps only in-frame clones here, not all; method: immunoSEQ multiplex PCR. Of over 95,000 clones detected, roughly 90% appear once; the ten largest clones hold around 8.3%. Study-wide results and caveats: Donors were largely white British and mainly female; clonal diversity was possibly underestimated. Seropositive at baseline were only a handful of AZD1222 recipients.

On this clone itself: Its antigen remains unidentified.

The CDR3 length is 17 residues. Trimming cost V 2 bases and J 6 bases; bases outside gene matches: 8. Germline V lookup: CDR1 MNHEY, CDR2 SMNVEV (reference sequence). The sequencing here drew on peripheral blood, taken 28 days after the second AZD1222 dose. This receptor was taken from an adult who received the AZD1222 COVID-19 vaccine. The chain combines TRBV27 with TRBJ2-1; 12 bases line up with TRBD2. CDR3 bases: TGTGCCAGCAGTTTACCTCTCCTAGCGGGAGGGCTCAATGAGCAGTTCTTC. Its translation is CASSLPLLAGGLNEQFF.